These 30 T cell receptor beta chains share one sample of origin, sequenced in a study of sequential checkpoint blockade in melanoma. Assay: immunoSEQ multiplex PCR; the TCRdb copy retains only in-frame clones and omits some. Of 10,000 to 15,000 clones listed, roughly 60% are singletons. Treatment noted: randomized to nivolumab then ipilimumab (arm A) or the reverse (arm B). Sequences were derived from CD8+ T cells sorted from blood (inferred from file names), sampled from a patient given nivolumab and ipilimumab in sequence. The receptors were sampled from a human donor with melanoma.

The rearrangement links TRBV13 to TRBJ2-7; TRBD1 is a possible D gene (5 bases). Germline lookup yields CDR1 PRHDT and CDR2 FYEKMQ (reference sequence). The germline V and J ends were trimmed by 2 bases and 0 bases, with 8 bases remaining between them. This CDR3 region has 14 residues. The CDR3 here is CASSLIDSSYEQYF. DNA of the CDR3: TGTGCCAGCAGCTTAATAGACAGCTCCTACGAGCAGTACTTC.

V is TRBV6-1 and J is TRBJ2-1; TRBD2 aligns across 8 bases. J lost 4 bases, V lost 4 bases, and 6 bases had no gene match. The germline V gene encodes CDR1 MNHNS and CDR2 SASEGT. CDR3 length: 15 amino acids. In nucleotides, the CDR3 is TGTGCCAGCAGTGCGACTAGCGAACGTTACAATGAGCAGTTCTTC. Encoded protein: CASSATSERYNEQFF.

The chain recombines TRBV7-7 with TRBJ2-1; no clear D gene. Germline lookup yields CDR1 SSHAT and CDR2 FNYEAQ (reference sequence). V lost 1 base and J lost 0, with 10 bases in between. This CDR3 is built from 16 residues. In nucleotides, the CDR3 is TGTGCCAGCAGCTTAGAACCCTACGGCTCCTACAATGAGCAGTTCTTC. The encoded protein is CASSLEPYGSYNEQFF. The full variable domain, rest sourced from reference TRBV7-7 and TRBJ2-1, is GAGVSQSPRYKVTKRGQDVTLRCDPISSHATLYWYQQALGQGPEFLTYFNYEAQPDKSGLPSDRFSAERPEGSISTLTIQRTEQRDSAMYRCASSLEPYGSYNEQFFGPGTRLTVL.

This clone appeared a few times. This rearrangement joins TRBV30 to TRBJ2-3; tentatively, D is TRBD1 (7 bases). The V end was cut by 3 bases, the J end by 4 bases, with 17 bases between. Germline CDR1 is GTSNPN and CDR2 is SVGIG (reference sequence). The CDR3 is 15 amino acids. In nucleotides, the CDR3 is TGTGCCTGGAGGTTGGGCAGGGGGGCATCAGATACGCAGTATTTT. Its protein is CAWRLGRGASDTQYF. Full variable domain (remainder filled in from reference TRBV30 and TRBJ2-3): SQTIHQWPATLVQPVGSPLSLECTVEGTSNPNLYWYRQAAGRGLQLLFYSVGIGQISSEVPQNLSASRPQDRQFILSSKKLLLSDSGFYLCAWRLGRGASDTQYFGPGTRLTVL.

The CDR3 protein is CASSQDRGGIFKGEQFF. CDR3 nucleotide sequence: TGTGCCAGCAGCCAAGATCGGGGGGGGATCTTTAAGGGAGAGCAGTTCTTC. The V gene is TRBV14, the J gene TRBJ2-1; TRBD2 matches at 8 bases. Germline CDR1 is SGHDN and CDR2 is FVKESK. Trimming took 0 bases from V and 10 from J; bases not matched to a gene: 14. The length of the CDR3 is 17 residues.

This rearrangement joins TRBV30 to TRBJ2-7, with 8 bases fitting TRBD2. Germline V gene lookup returns CDR1 GTSNPN and CDR2 SVGIG (reference sequence). The length of the CDR3 is 14 residues. V shed 1 base, J shed 6 bases, and the junction held 8 bases outside the gene matches. CDR3 sequence (DNA): TGTGCCTGGAGTGCGGGACTAGGTCTTCTCGAGCAGTACTTC. It yields the protein CAWSAGLGLLEQYF.

V usage is TRBV29-1 and J usage is TRBJ1-2, with D possibly matching TRBD1 (5 bases). Germline V CDR1 and CDR2: SQVTM, ANQGSEA. The CDR3 totals 12 residues. V lost 5 bases to trimming and J lost 3 bases, with 10 bases between them. CDR3 nucleotide sequence: TGCAGCGTTCTAGACAGTCACTATGGCTACACCTTC. Protein product: CSVLDSHYGYTF.

The chain joins TRBV27 to TRBJ2-1; 11 bases align to TRBD2. The CDR3 length is 15 residues. J was trimmed by 7 bases and V by 5 bases; bases with no gene match: 7. Looked up from germline, CDR1 is MNHEY and CDR2 is SMNVEV (reference sequence). In DNA form, the CDR3 reads TGTGCCAGCAGTCCGCCGGGACTAGCGGTTAATGAGCAGTTCTTC. Its protein is CASSPPGLAVNEQFF.

CDR3: CASSLYAGAEGEQYF. For the CDR3, the DNA is TGTGCCAGCAGCTTATACGCGGGGGCAGAAGGAGAGCAGTACTTC. This rearrangement joins TRBV7-3 to TRBJ2-7; D perhaps matches TRBD2 (7 bases). In germline, CDR1 is SGHTA, CDR2 FQGTGA. This CDR3 comprises 15 residues. V lost 2 bases to trimming and J lost 7 bases, with 18 bases between them.

This clone was counted once. CDR3 protein: CASSPDREGLVAYNEQFF. As DNA, the CDR3 is TGTGCCAGCAGCCCAGACAGGGAGGGTTTGGTGGCCTACAATGAGCAGTTCTTC. The rearrangement joins TRBV4-2 to TRBJ2-1; D is perhaps TRBD1 or TRBD2 (7 bases each). The ends were cut back, 4 bases at V and 2 bases at J, with 21 bases in the middle. Germline loops: CDR1 LGHNA, CDR2 YNFKEQ. This CDR3 contains 18 residues.

By share, this clone ranks as medium-sized. The CDR3 loop reads CASRAGGDYSNQPQHF. The CDR3 DNA follows: TGTGCCAGCAGGGCCGGCGGGGACTATAGCAATCAGCCCCAGCATTTT. The chain uses TRBV28 and TRBJ1-5; maybe TRBD1 (5 bases). With 6 bases removed from V and 0 bases from J, the gap between germline ends came to 15 bases. Germline V lookup: CDR1 MDHEN, CDR2 SYDVKM. The CDR3 length is 16 residues. The whole variable domain, remainder taken from reference TRBV28 and TRBJ1-5, is DVKVTQSSRYLVKRTGEKVFLECVQDMDHENMFWYRQDPGLGLRLIYFSYDVKMKEKGDIPEGYSVSREKKERFSLILESASTNQTSMYLCASRAGGDYSNQPQHFGDGTRLSIL.

The rearrangement joins TRBV7-9 to TRBJ2-1; 16 bases match TRBD2. The CDR3 consists of 17 residues. Unmatched junction bases numbered 5, after V lost 5 bases and J lost 4 bases. Germline assignment: CDR1 SEHNR and CDR2 FQNEAQ (reference sequence). The CDR3 nucleotides are TGTGCCAGCAGCCCGGGGACTAGCGGGAGGGCATACAATGAGCAGTTCTTC. This codes for CASSPGTSGRAYNEQFF.

V gene TRBV7-2 combines with J gene TRBJ2-7; 9 nucleotides agree with TRBD1. The CDR3 has 15 residues. From germline, CDR1 is SGHTA and CDR2 FQGNSA. The junction had 7 bases not matched to a gene; V was cut back by 5 bases and J by 2 bases. DNA of the CDR3: TGTGCCAGCAGCATTGACAGGGGGGTCGCCTACGAGCAGTACTTC. This sequence encodes CASSIDRGVAYEQYF. Full variable domain (remainder filled in from reference TRBV7-2 and TRBJ2-7): GAGVSQSPSNKVTEKGKDVELRCDPISGHTALYWYRQSLGQGLEFLIYFQGNSAPDKSGLPSDRFSAERTGGSVSTLTIQRTQQEDSAVYLCASSIDRGVAYEQYFGPGTRLTVT.

This clone was found a few times. The chain links TRBV28 to TRBJ1-5; TRBD1 aligns across 10 bases. After removal of 3 bases from V and 0 bases from J, the junction contained 5 bases not matched to a gene. The CDR3 totals 17 residues. Germline CDR1 reads MDHEN; CDR2 reads SYDVKM. DNA for the CDR3: TGTGCCAGCAGTTTGGGACAGGGGATTTATAGCAATCAGCCCCAGCATTTT. Protein product: CASSLGQGIYSNQPQHF.

J is TRBJ2-1 and V is TRBV30, with D maybe TRBD2 (6 bases). CDR1 is GTSNPN, CDR2 SVGIG, per germline (reference sequence). The CDR3 covers 15 residues. V dropped 2 bases and J dropped 4 bases, with 15 bases sitting between them. This CDR3 reads CAWSPPAEGYNEQFF. CDR3 bases: TGTGCCTGGAGTCCGCCGGCGGAGGGGTACAATGAGCAGTTCTTC.

J is TRBJ1-4 and V is TRBV28; 10 bases are shared with TRBD1. The CDR3 is made up of 16 amino acids. V was clipped by 3 bases and J by 6 bases; unmatched bases: 7. Germline V gene lookup returns CDR1 MDHEN and CDR2 SYDVKM. The chain's CDR3 is CASSFLRTGGDEKLFF. The CDR3 nucleotides read TGTGCCAGCAGTTTCCTCAGGACAGGGGGTGATGAAAAACTGTTTTTT.

The J gene is TRBJ1-2, the V gene TRBV7-8, with D perhaps TRBD1 (6 bases). The CDR3 loop spans 13 amino acids. The ends were cut back, 0 bases at V and 8 bases at J, with 10 bases in the middle. Germline CDR1 SGHVS, CDR2 FQNEAQ. In DNA form, the CDR3 reads TGTGCCAGCAGCTTAGCGGCAGGGGAAGGCTACACCTTC. It codes for CASSLAAGEGYTF.

The sample holds a few counts of this clone. The chain couples TRBV5-5 to TRBJ2-6; 9 nucleotides match TRBD2. Germline lookup yields CDR1 SGHKS and CDR2 YYEKEE (reference sequence). V trimming: 5 bases; J trimming: 0 bases; junction bases outside the gene matches: 9. The CDR3 length is 18 residues. Written as DNA, the CDR3 is TGTGCCAGCAGTTTTCCGGGACTAGCCCTCTCTGGGGCCAACGTCCTGACTTTC. Protein product: CASSFPGLALSGANVLTF.

V and J are TRBV18 and TRBJ2-7, with a possible D match to TRBD1 (6 bases). Trimming stripped 3 bases from V and 0 bases from J, with 21 bases between. The germline V gene encodes CDR1 KGHSH and CDR2 LQKENI. The CDR3 loop spans 18 amino acids. The CDR3 coding sequence is TGTGCCAGCTCACCTGACCCAGTAAGCCAGGGGAGCTCCTACGAGCAGTACTTC. Encoded protein: CASSPDPVSQGSSYEQYF.

The J gene is TRBJ2-7, the V gene TRBV6-5; D possibly corresponds to TRBD1 (5 bases). The CDR3 extends over 15 amino acids. Trimming stripped 2 bases from V and 0 bases from J, with 11 bases between. CDR1 MNHEY and CDR2 SVGAGI come from the germline V gene. CDR3 amino acids: CASSYRGRNSYEQYF. DNA for the CDR3: TGTGCCAGCAGTTACAGGGGAAGAAACTCCTACGAGCAGTACTTC.

This clone appeared a single time. The rearrangement links TRBV2 to TRBJ1-2; D not certain. CDR1 is SNHLY and CDR2 is FYNNEI in the germline V gene. The ends were cut back, 3 bases at V and 3 bases at J, with 14 bases in the middle. CDR3 length equals 15 residues. For the CDR3, the DNA is TGTGCCAGCAGTGACTCCGGCGGCCGATACTATGGCTACACCTTC. Encoded protein: CASSDSGGRYYGYTF.

The rearrangement uses TRBV21-1 and TRBJ2-7; the DNA was not compared with TRBD2, the D call given in the table. TRBV21-1 is designated a pseudogene. The length of the CDR3 is 15 residues. CDR3 loop: CASSKGRQGLYEQYF. CDR3 DNA sequence: TGTGCCAGCAGCAAAGGTCGCCAAGGACTCTACGAGCAGTACTTC.

This rearrangement joins TRBV27 to TRBJ2-4, with D maybe TRBD1 (6 bases). The V gene lost 3 bases and the J gene lost 8 bases, with 17 bases spanning the gap. The CDR3 spans 15 residues. Germline V gene lookup returns CDR1 MNHEY and CDR2 SMNVEV (reference sequence). Here the CDR3 reads CASSFGAGVMDIQYF. As DNA, the CDR3 is TGTGCCAGCAGTTTCGGGGCAGGGGTCATGGACATTCAGTACTTC.

The V and J genes are TRBV9 and TRBJ1-3; D gene ambiguous. Trimming pared 0 bases from V and 0 bases from J, leaving 4 bases between. The CDR3 has 14 residues. The germline V gene has CDR1 SGDLS and CDR2 YYNGEE. The CDR3 sequence is CASSVALSGNTIYF. The DNA of the CDR3 is TGTGCCAGCAGCGTAGCCCTCTCTGGAAACACCATATATTTT.

The V call is TRBV19, the J call TRBJ1-6; 8 bases match TRBD1. The CDR3 covers 14 residues. Germline CDR1 reads LNHDA; CDR2 reads SQIVND (reference sequence). Trimming cost V 6 bases and J 7 bases; bases outside gene matches: 5. Here the CDR3 reads CASSDRGYNSPLHF. The CDR3 DNA reads as TGTGCCAGTAGCGACAGGGGTTACAATTCACCCCTCCACTTT.

This rearrangement joins TRBV2 to TRBJ2-7; D is undetermined. V was pared by 3 bases and J by 2 bases, with 11 bases between. Germline assignment: CDR1 SNHLY and CDR2 FYNNEI. CDR3 length: 14 residues. The CDR3 DNA reads as TGTGCCAGCAGTGACCAGACACCTCCCTACGAGCAGTACTTC. Translated: CASSDQTPPYEQYF. The full variable domain, in which reference TRBV2 and TRBJ2-7 provide the parts outside the CDR3, is EPEVTQTPSHQVTQMGQEVILRCVPISNHLYFYWYRQILGQKVEFLVSFYNNEISEKSEIFDDQFSVERPDGSNFTLKIRSTKLEDSAMYFCASSDQTPPYEQYFGPGTRLTVT.

The chain links TRBV27 to TRBJ2-6, with D hard to call. The CDR3 covers 17 residues. Germline V CDR1 and CDR2: MNHEY, SMNVEV (reference sequence). The V end was cut by 5 bases, the J end by 0 bases, with 14 bases between. The DNA of the CDR3 is TGTGCCAGCAGTCCTAAACCTCGATACTCTGGGGCCAACGTCCTGACTTTC. Its translation is CASSPKPRYSGANVLTF.

This clone was seen only a few times. V gene TRBV5-1 combines with J gene TRBJ2-5, with TRBD1 matching over 10 bases. The CDR3 spans 18 residues. Losses at the gene ends were 5 bases for V and 2 bases for J; bases not matched to a gene: 15. Germline CDR1 SGHRS, CDR2 YFSETQ. CDR3 residues: CASRAPGTGDPGQETQYF. CDR3 bases: TGCGCCAGCAGGGCGCCCGGGACAGGGGACCCGGGACAAGAGACCCAGTACTTC. Full variable domain (outside the CDR3, taken from reference TRBV5-1 and TRBJ2-5): KAGVTQTPRYLIKTRGQQVTLSCSPISGHRSVSWYQQTPGQGLQFLFEYFSETQRNKGNFPGRFSGRQFSNSRSEMNVSTLELGDSALYLCASRAPGTGDPGQETQYFGPGTRLLVL.

The genes are TRBV7-9 and TRBJ2-7; D might be TRBD1 (6 bases). Deletions cut 6 bases from V and 1 base from J, with 10 bases between. The CDR3 is 13 residues long. Germline V gene sequence: CDR1 SEHNR, CDR2 FQNEAQ (reference sequence). CDR3 nucleotides: TGTGCCAGCAGAGCAGGGGAATCCTACGAGCAGTACTTC. Translated: CASRAGESYEQYF. Full variable domain (outside the CDR3, taken from reference TRBV7-9 and TRBJ2-7): DTGVSQNPRHKITKRGQNVTFRCDPISEHNRLYWYRQTLGQGPEFLTYFQNEAQLEKSRLLSDRFSAERPKGSFSTLEIQRTEQGDSAMYLCASRAGESYEQYFGPGTRLTVT.

This chain uses TRBV2 with TRBJ2-7; 9 positions agree with TRBD2. CDR1 and CDR2 (germline): SNHLY, FYNNEI. The junction had 7 bases not matched to a gene; V was cut back by 7 bases and J by 3 bases. The CDR3 has 14 residues. CDR3 residues: CASIGTSGFYEQYF. The CDR3 DNA reads TGTGCCAGCATAGGCACTAGCGGGTTCTACGAGCAGTACTTC.